Below are 29 T cell receptor beta chains sequenced from a single sample in a study of blood T cell repertoires in COVID-19. Sequencing was performed with immunoSEQ multiplex PCR; in TCRdb, only in-frame clones are kept and a portion is missing. This table holds roughly 57,000 clones, 90% found once. The sequencing sample was made of peripheral blood. The receptors here all came from a human donor in a cohort sampled during active COVID-19.

Written as DNA, the CDR3 is TGCAGTGCTAGTCTGGGACTAGAGTCCTACAATGAGCAGTTCTTC. Translated, it gives CSASLGLESYNEQFF. V and J are TRBV20-1 and TRBJ2-1, with 8 bases aligning to TRBD2. The CDR3 loop spans 15 amino acids. Germline lookup yields CDR1 DFQATT and CDR2 SNEGSKA (reference sequence). Unmatched junction bases numbered 5, after V lost 3 bases and J lost 1 base.

The rearrangement joins TRBV5-1 to TRBJ2-7; D perhaps matches TRBD2 (5 bases). The CDR3 runs to 15 residues. CDR1 and CDR2 from the germline V gene are SGHRS and YFSETQ. Trimming removed 4 bases from V and 1 base from J, with 15 bases in between. CDR3 loop: CASSEGTAASYEQYV. CDR3 coding DNA: TGCGCCAGCAGCGAGGGTACAGCGGCGTCCTACGAGCAGTACGTC.

The chain has TRBV18 and TRBJ2-5; 7 nucleotides align to TRBD1. Germline V lookup: CDR1 KGHSH, CDR2 LQKENI. The CDR3 spans 15 residues. V shed 1 base and J 0 bases; nucleotides not matched to a gene: 2. Here the CDR3 DNA reads TGTGCCAGCTCACCACGCACAGGGGACCAAGAGACCCAGTACTTC. Translated: CASSPRTGDQETQYF.

This sequence joins TRBV6-5 and TRBJ1-1; tentative D call: TRBD1 (5 bases). Germline assignment: CDR1 MNHEY and CDR2 SVGAGI. The V end was cut by 10 bases, the J end by 5 bases, with 14 bases between. There are 12 residues in the CDR3. DNA for the CDR3: TGTGCCACGAAAGGGGAATGGACTGAAGCTTTCTTT. Translated: CATKGEWTEAFF.

V gene TRBV24-1 combines with J gene TRBJ2-5; D may be TRBD1 (6 bases). The V gene lost 7 bases and the J gene lost 2 bases, with 7 bases spanning the gap. CDR1 and CDR2 (germline): KGHDR, SFDVKD. The CDR3 contains 12 residues. In DNA, the CDR3 is TGTGCCACCAGGGACAGTCAAGAGACCCAGTACTTC. Its translation: CATRDSQETQYF.

The rearrangement joins TRBV4-2 to TRBJ1-2, with D uncertain. With 3 bases removed from V and 4 bases from J, the gap between germline ends came to 12 bases. Germline V CDR1 and CDR2: LGHNA, YNFKEQ. This CDR3 comprises 14 residues. The CDR3 protein is CASSQKQLFYGYTF. Written as DNA, the CDR3 is TGTGCCAGCAGCCAGAAACAGCTTTTCTATGGCTACACCTTC.

The chain links TRBV29-1 to TRBJ1-1, with D hard to call. The V end was cut by 6 bases, the J end by 2 bases, with 16 bases between. The CDR3 loop spans 14 amino acids. CDR1 is SQVTM, CDR2 ANQGSEA, per germline. The CDR3, as DNA: TGCAGCGTCCGAAGAACTACGGGAAACACTGAAGCTTTCTTT. Residues: CSVRRTTGNTEAFF.

A few counts support this clone. This sequence joins TRBV7-9 and TRBJ1-2, with no clear D. In germline, CDR1 is SEHNR, CDR2 FQNEAQ (reference sequence). The CDR3 is 14 residues long. V lost 5 bases and J lost 2, with 12 bases in between. CDR3 loop: CASSQTSKNYGYTF. The CDR3 nucleotides read TGTGCCAGCAGCCAGACAAGTAAGAACTATGGCTACACCTTC.

The J gene is TRBJ1-5, the V gene TRBV15; perhaps TRBD1 as D (5 bases). Germline-derived CDR1 and CDR2 are LNHNV and YYDKDF (reference sequence). The CDR3 covers 14 residues. Trimming took off 5 bases at V and 9 bases at J, with 17 bases between the two ends. In nucleotides, the CDR3 is TGTGCCACCAGCCTCCGGGACTCCGGCTTGCCCCAGCATTTT. It codes for CATSLRDSGLPQHF.

CDR3 sequence: CAWSGQGGTEAFF. In DNA form, the CDR3 reads TGTGCCTGGTCGGGACAGGGAGGGACTGAAGCTTTCTTT. The J gene is TRBJ1-1, the V gene TRBV30; 9 nucleotides agree with TRBD1. Germline V gene sequence: CDR1 GTSNPN, CDR2 SVGIG (reference sequence). The CDR3 loop spans 13 amino acids. The V segment lost 5 bases and the J segment 5 bases; nucleotides outside the gene matches: 6.

The chain combines TRBV30 with TRBJ2-7; 9 bases are shared with TRBD1. Germline CDR1 and CDR2: GTSNPN and SVGIG (reference sequence). Trimming cost V 2 bases and J 5 bases; bases outside gene matches: 4. CDR3 length: 13 residues. CDR3 bases: TGTGCCTGGAGTATAACAGGGGGCCACGAGCAGTACTTC. It translates to CAWSITGGHEQYF. The full variable domain, with the rest looked up from reference TRBV30 and TRBJ2-7, is SQTIHQWPATLVQPVGSPLSLECTVEGTSNPNLYWYRQAAGRGLQLLFYSVGIGQISSEVPQNLSASRPQDRQFILSSKKLLLSDSGFYLCAWSITGGHEQYFGPGTRLTVT.

J is TRBJ1-5 and V is TRBV19; D is uncertain. CDR3 length equals 14 residues. Trimming removed 5 bases from V and 6 bases from J, with 14 bases in between. Germline V gives CDR1 LNHDA, CDR2 SQIVND (reference sequence). The CDR3 region is CASSPHKKSQPQHF. As DNA, the CDR3 is TGTGCCAGTAGTCCTCACAAAAAATCTCAGCCCCAGCATTTT. The full variable domain, rest sourced from reference TRBV19 and TRBJ1-5, is DGGITQSPKYLFRKEGQNVTLSCEQNLNHDAMYWYRQDPGQGLRLIYYSQIVNDFQKGDIAEGYSVSREKKESFPLTVTSAQKNPTAFYLCASSPHKKSQPQHFGDGTRLSIL.

This clone was counted a few times. The chain has TRBV4-3 and TRBJ1-1; D ambiguous. V lost 0 bases, J lost 4 bases, and 9 bases lay in between. The CDR3 covers 14 residues. In germline, CDR1 is LGHNA, CDR2 YSLEER. CDR3 loop: CASSQEISGTEAFF. CDR3 nucleotides: TGCGCCAGCAGCCAAGAAATCAGTGGCACTGAAGCTTTCTTT.

The rearrangement links TRBV7-9 to TRBJ2-3, with 10 bases fitting TRBD2. V gave up 4 bases and J gave up 4 bases; unmatched junction bases: 5. CDR3 length: 15 amino acids. The germline V gene has CDR1 SEHNR and CDR2 FQNEAQ (reference sequence). The CDR3 DNA sequence: TGTGCCAGCAGCTCAAAAGCGGGGGGGCCAGATACGCAGTATTTT. Translation gives CASSSKAGGPDTQYF.

This chain joins TRBV28 and TRBJ1-2; possible D gene TRBD1, 5 bases. The V and J ends lost 10 bases and 8 bases respectively, with 20 bases between them. CDR1 is MDHEN and CDR2 is SYDVKM in the germline V gene. The CDR3 runs to 13 residues. The CDR3 sequence: CATSGEGAGGYTF. For the CDR3, the DNA is TGTGCCACCTCCGGTGAAGGGGCGGGGGGCTACACCTTC.

This chain links TRBV29-1 with TRBJ1-6, with a possible D match to TRBD1 (5 bases). CDR1 and CDR2 (germline): SQVTM, ANQGSEA. V was shortened by 7 bases and J by 13 bases, with 17 bases between the two germline ends. The CDR3 consists of 12 residues. The CDR3 sequence is CSGGLSIIPLHF. For the CDR3, the DNA is TGCAGCGGGGGGTTAAGCATAATCCCCCTCCACTTT. Looking up the rest from reference TRBV29-1 and TRBJ1-6 gives the full variable domain: SAVISQKPSRDICQRGTSLTIQCQVDSQVTMMFWYRQQPGQSLTLIATANQGSEATYESGFVIDKFPISRPNLTFSTLTVSNMSPEDSSIYLCSGGLSIIPLHFGNGTRLTVT.

The chain links TRBV27 to TRBJ1-1; 8 bases map to TRBD1. This CDR3 has 15 amino acids. Germline V gene lookup returns CDR1 MNHEY and CDR2 SMNVEV (reference sequence). Trimming took 5 bases from V and 8 from J; bases not matched to a gene: 13. The DNA for the CDR3 is TGTGCCAGCAGTCCCCGAACAGGGGGAGGTTTGGAAGCTTTCTTT. Protein product: CASSPRTGGGLEAFF.

The CDR3 coding sequence is TGTGCCACTGCGGGACAGGGTTTCCATGAGCAGTTCTTC. As protein: CATAGQGFHEQFF. The chain employs TRBV19 and TRBJ2-1; 9 positions match TRBD1. Germline V gives CDR1 LNHDA, CDR2 SQIVND (reference sequence). The CDR3 spans 13 residues. V lost 10 bases to trimming and J lost 8 bases; unmatched junction nucleotides: 9.

The rearrangement links TRBV18 to TRBJ1-1; 8 bases align to TRBD1. Per germline, CDR1 KGHSH and CDR2 LQKENI. The V and J ends lost 4 bases and 4 bases, in that order; junction bases with no gene match: 17. CDR3 length equals 18 residues. CDR3: CASSQTTGEPLTVTEAFF. DNA for the CDR3: TGTGCCAGCTCACAAACGACAGGGGAACCCTTAACGGTCACTGAAGCTTTCTTT.

The V call is TRBV5-6, the J call TRBJ1-1; tentative D call: TRBD1 (5 bases). Germline V gene lookup returns CDR1 SGHDT and CDR2 YYEEEE. The CDR3 has 15 residues. V was pared by 0 bases and J by 1 base, with 10 bases between. CDR3 nucleotide sequence: TGTGCCAGCAGCTTGGCCGGACACGGGAACACTGAAGCTTTCTTT. Translated, it gives CASSLAGHGNTEAFF.

The chain couples TRBV30 to TRBJ1-1; weak D call: TRBD1 (5 bases). Germline-derived CDR1 and CDR2 are GTSNPN and SVGIG (reference sequence). CDR3 length equals 11 residues. V was clipped by 6 bases and J by 10 bases, with 15 bases between them. This CDR3 is CACRGNGAAFF. Here the CDR3 DNA reads TGTGCCTGTAGAGGAAATGGGGCAGCTTTCTTT.

This chain joins TRBV5-1 and TRBJ2-1, with D maybe TRBD2 (5 bases). Trimming took off 2 bases at V and 5 bases at J, with 14 bases between the two ends. The CDR3 covers 15 residues. Germline V gives CDR1 SGHRS, CDR2 YFSETQ. DNA of the CDR3: TGCGCCAGCAGCTTAGGGAGTGTCTCGGACAATGAGCAGTTCTTC. Its translation is CASSLGSVSDNEQFF.

The V gene is TRBV5-1, the J gene TRBJ2-7; TRBD1 matches 7 bases. V was pared by 0 bases and J by 6 bases, with 3 bases of the junction left unmatched. CDR1 is SGHRS, CDR2 YFSETQ, per germline. The CDR3 has 13 amino acids. In DNA form, the CDR3 reads TGCGCCAGCAGCTTGGAGACAGGGTTCGAGCAGTACTTC. The encoded protein is CASSLETGFEQYF. The full variable domain, completed using reference TRBV5-1 and TRBJ2-7, is KAGVTQTPRYLIKTRGQQVTLSCSPISGHRSVSWYQQTPGQGLQFLFEYFSETQRNKGNFPGRFSGRQFSNSRSEMNVSTLELGDSALYLCASSLETGFEQYFGPGTRLTVT.

The chain couples TRBV24-1 to TRBJ1-2; no clear D. The CDR3 has 13 amino acids. Germline V gene lookup returns CDR1 KGHDR and CDR2 SFDVKD. Trimming shortened V by 1 base and J by 6 bases, and 8 bases separated the two germline ends. The CDR3 spells CATSDFPSDGYTF. The CDR3 nucleotides are TGTGCCACCAGTGATTTCCCCTCGGATGGCTACACCTTC.

The chain couples TRBV5-1 to TRBJ2-3; D may be TRBD2 (5 bases). The CDR3 covers 15 residues. Germline CDR1 reads SGHRS; CDR2 reads YFSETQ. Deletions cut 4 bases from V and 3 bases from J, with 15 bases between. The DNA of the CDR3 is TGCGCCAGCAGCCCGGCGGCGGGCTTGACAGATACGCAGTATTTT. Protein: CASSPAAGLTDTQYF.

DNA of the CDR3: TGTGCCAGCCAATCCCGACTAGCGGGAGATGGGGATACGCAGTATTTT. It encodes CASQSRLAGDGDTQYF. The chain is built from TRBV27 and TRBJ2-3, with 12 bases fitting TRBD2. Germline V CDR1 and CDR2: MNHEY, SMNVEV (reference sequence). The CDR3 totals 16 residues. V lost 8 bases to trimming and J lost 6 bases; unmatched junction nucleotides: 12.

The chain uses TRBV3-1 (or the pseudogene TRBV3-2) and TRBJ2-7; weak D call: TRBD1 (5 bases). The CDR3 is made up of 15 amino acids. V was pared by 3 bases and J by 2 bases, with 14 bases between. Germline V gives CDR1 LGHDT, CDR2 YNNKEL (reference sequence). The CDR3 here is CASSHLWGYTYEQYF. The CDR3 nucleotides read TGTGCCAGCAGCCACCTGTGGGGCTACACCTACGAGCAGTACTTC.

The gene calls are TRBV3-1 (or the pseudogene TRBV3-2) and TRBJ2-3; 8 nucleotides line up with TRBD1. This CDR3 comprises 15 residues. Unmatched junction bases numbered 5, after V lost 4 bases and J lost 2 bases. The germline CDR1 and CDR2 sequences are LGHDT and YNNKEL (reference sequence). The CDR3 spells CASSPRDRTTDTQYF. Written as DNA, the CDR3 is TGTGCCAGCAGCCCCCGGGACAGGACCACAGATACGCAGTATTTT.

V and J are TRBV5-5 and TRBJ1-4; D remains unclear. This CDR3 spans 15 amino acids. Trimming removed 1 base from V and 4 bases from J, with 11 bases in between. The germline gives CDR1 SGHKS, CDR2 YYEKEE (reference sequence). CDR3 region: CASSLLSGYNEKLFF. The CDR3 region has the DNA TGTGCCAGCAGCTTGTTGTCCGGGTATAATGAAAAACTGTTTTTT.